Sequencing of this T cell receptor beta chain was carried out in a study of blood T cell dynamics during melanoma immunotherapy. Study information: First-line therapy was either pembrolizumab or nivolumab with ipilimumab for metastatic melanoma.

With V trimmed by 0 bases and J by 2 bases, 2 bases remained unmatched. The CDR3 is made up of 15 amino acids. Germline values: CDR1 LGHNA, CDR2 YNFKEQ. The time point: pre-treatment baseline. Each bulk PBMC sample had 300 to 400 ng DNA loaded. The table came from immunoSEQ multiplex PCR; TCRdb's copy has only in-frame clones and leaves some out. This sample carries 550 to 700 clones, roughly 87% of them seen once, and the ten largest clones take 45%. The rearrangement links TRBV4-2 to TRBJ2-5; 8 bases map to TRBD1. This sequence was found in a human donor with melanoma. Some clones in this sample may be carry-over from other donors' samples. Sequenced here: blood, sampled from a patient treated with checkpoint blockade. In nucleotides, the CDR3 is TGTGCCAGCAGCCAAGACAGGGGGCAACAAGAGACCCAGTACTTC. Translated: CASSQDRGQQETQYF.